This T cell receptor (beta chain) derives from a study of blood T cells in healthy people across ages. Study results and limitations: Getting older went along with TCR beta diversity per million T cells dropping roughly linearly. Lack of knowledge of donor CMV status possibly confounded expanded clonotype changes. In long-lived donors, naive CD4+ cell counts and diversity exceeded those of aged donors.

Together with a sample-barcoded 5' primer, a J-beta primer mix was included in a second PCR lasting about 7 to 12 cycles. MiXCR was run by TCRdb on the 5' RACE reads, yielding one entry per CDR3 protein. The repertoire holds about 1.5 million distinct CDR3 sequences, roughly two fifths seen once, with just over 4% in the top ten. Total RNA was extracted at no less than 5.5 micrograms per sample. Germline CDR1 reads SGDLS; CDR2 reads YYNGEE. Trimming cost V 4 bases and J 3 bases; bases outside gene matches: 6. The CDR3 consists of 16 residues. A note on this clonotype: Its cognate antigen is unknown.

Sequencing was carried out using blood. The rearrangement uses TRBV9 and TRBJ2-3; TRBD2 aligns across 12 bases. The source of this sequence is a woman under 30 in good health. The CDR3 coding sequence is TGTGCCAGCAGCTCTAGCGGGGGGGCCTCTACAGATACGCAGTATTTT. Residues: CASSSSGGASTDTQYF. The full variable domain, in which reference TRBV9 and TRBJ2-3 provide the parts outside the CDR3, is DSGVTQTPKHLITATGQRVTLRCSPRSGDLSVYWYQQSLDQGLQFLIQYYNGEERAKGNILERFSAQQFPDLHSELNLSSLELGDSALYFCASSSSGGASTDTQYFGPGTRLTVL.